A selection of T cell receptor beta chains follows, all from one sample in a study of graft-versus-host responses after intestinal transplantation. Sequenced by immunoSEQ multiplex PCR; TCRdb stores in-frame clones only, minus some. The data contain approximately 89,000 clones, 92% of them seen just once; the ten biggest clones take up around 0.15%. These receptors are not linked to any known antigen. The source was unstimulated CD4+ T cells sorted from spleen or lymph node cells, collected before intestinal transplant. The receptors were gathered from a human donor who received an intestinal transplant. The CDR3 runs from the conserved cysteine through the conserved F or W. A D gene is named only where the DNA matches it firmly. Size is stated for part of the rows, as once, few or many counts, or as a class when the clone is expanded.

-	TRBV30	TRBJ2-7	-	CAWASDSYEQYF	TGTGCCTGGGCTAGCGACTCCTACGAGCAGTACTTC
-	TRBV28	TRBJ2-1	TRBD2	CASSLGGGPDNEQFF	TGTGCCAGCAGTTTGGGGGGAGGGCCCGACAATGAGCAGTTCTTC
-	TRBV5-1	TRBJ2-3	TRBD2	CASSSGYRRETDTQYF	TGCGCCAGCAGCTCAGGGTACCGGCGGGAGACAGATACGCAGTATTTT
-	TRBV5-1	TRBJ2-3	TRBD2	CASSLGGLAGSTDTQYF	TGCGCCAGCAGCTTGGGGGGGCTAGCGGGGAGCACAGATACGCAGTATTTT
once	TRBV19	TRBJ1-5	-	CASSAPGTPSRPQHF	TGTGCCAGTAGTGCTCCCGGGACACCTAGTCGGCCCCAGCATTTT
few	TRBV2	TRBJ2-5	-	CASSYQETQYF	TGTGCCAGCAGTTATCAAGAGACCCAGTACTTC
-	TRBV9	TRBJ2-2	TRBD1	CASSSYDRGGELFF	TGTGCCAGCAGCTCCTATGACAGGGGAGGGGAGCTGTTTTTT
-	TRBV6-1	TRBJ2-7	TRBD1	CASSEGQGAYEQYF	TGTGCCAGCAGTGAAGGGCAGGGGGCCTACGAGCAGTACTTC
-	TRBV9	TRBJ2-5	TRBD1	CASGGQAGETQYF	TGTGCCAGCGGGGGACAGGCCGGCGAGACCCAGTACTTC
-	TRBV7-8	TRBJ1-6	-	CASTLAGVNNSPLHF	TGTGCCAGCACCCTAGCAGGGGTTAATAATTCACCCCTCCACTTT
-	TRBV10-3	TRBJ2-3	-	CAISVSLALDTQYF	TGTGCCATCAGTGTCTCGCTAGCCCTAGATACGCAGTATTTT
-	TRBV6-5	TRBJ1-1	-	CASSYSSPLNTEAFF	TGTGCCAGCAGTTACTCGAGTCCTTTAAACACTGAAGCTTTCTTT
-	TRBV4-2	TRBJ2-1	TRBD2	CASSRSVAGEGQFF	TGTGCCAGCAGCCGGTCGGTAGCGGGAGAGGGGCAGTTCTTC
-	TRBV9	TRBJ2-1	TRBD2	CASSVDLLAGYNEQFF	TGTGCCAGCAGCGTAGATCTACTAGCGGGGTACAATGAGCAGTTCTTC
-	TRBV7-9	TRBJ1-2	-	CASIEGFRQAVYGYTF	TGTGCCAGCATCGAAGGATTTCGACAGGCCGTCTATGGCTACACCTTC
-	TRBV4-3	TRBJ1-2	-	CASSAQGSGYTF	TGCGCCAGCAGCGCACAGGGTTCTGGCTACACCTTC